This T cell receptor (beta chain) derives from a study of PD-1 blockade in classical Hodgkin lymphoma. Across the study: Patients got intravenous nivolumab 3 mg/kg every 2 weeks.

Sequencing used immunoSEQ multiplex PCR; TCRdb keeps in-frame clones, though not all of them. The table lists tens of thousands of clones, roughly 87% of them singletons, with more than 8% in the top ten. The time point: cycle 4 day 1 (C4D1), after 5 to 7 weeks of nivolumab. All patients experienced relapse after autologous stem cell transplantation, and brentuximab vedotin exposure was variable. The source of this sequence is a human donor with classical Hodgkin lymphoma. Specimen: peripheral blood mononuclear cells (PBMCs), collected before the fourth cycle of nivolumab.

CDR3 sequence (DNA): TGCGCCAGCAGCTTGGAAGGAGCGGGGGGAACAAATGAGCAGTTCTTC. It codes for CASSLEGAGGTNEQFF. This chain uses TRBV5-1 with TRBJ2-1, with 9 bases aligning to TRBD2. Germline loops: CDR1 SGHRS, CDR2 YFSETQ. This CDR3 region has 16 residues. V lost 0 bases, J lost 7 bases, and 8 bases stayed unmatched. The variable domain in full, completed from reference TRBV5-1 and TRBJ2-1, reads KAGVTQTPRYLIKTRGQQVTLSCSPISGHRSVSWYQQTPGQGLQFLFEYFSETQRNKGNFPGRFSGRQFSNSRSEMNVSTLELGDSALYLCASSLEGAGGTNEQFFGPGTRLTVL.